This record concerns one T cell receptor (beta chain) sequence. No antigen is known for it. In triplicate, each CD8+ T cell subset was sorted at 250,000 to 300,000 cells per replicate. cDNA libraries for TRB were generated by 5' RACE incorporating UMI labels. From the 5' RACE reads, TCRdb lists one entry per CDR3 protein and no DNA. The data include around 40,000 distinct CDR3 sequences; the top ten clones carry 1.5% to 2%. The CDR3 loop spans 14 amino acids. CDR1 and CDR2 (germline): MNHEY, SVGEGT. The data stem from a study of CXCR3-negative and CXCR3-positive naive CD8 T cells. Study-level results: Cryopreserved cells partially lost CXCR3 expression, and fresh PBMCs were used in most assays.

The receptor was derived from a human donor in good health. Some clones in this sample may be carry-over from other donors' samples. The specimen sequenced was naive CXCR3- CD8+ T cells from blood. Subset denoted: CD45RO-CCR7+CD27+CD95- naive CD8+ T cells lacking CXCR3 (TNR3-). The V call is TRBV6-2 or TRBV6-3, the J call TRBJ1-5. The CDR3 sequence is CASSYSEGSQPQHF.